The source of this TCR beta chain is a study of blood T cell repertoires in COVID-19. Study overall: The samples span acute and convalescent COVID-19 from the United States, Italy and Spain. The cDNA or gDNA used as material had been derived from T cells, B-cell-depleted T cells, or PBMCs.

Study processing details: Estimation of nucleated cell counts was performed using reference gene primer amplification. The data were produced by immunoSEQ multiplex PCR, yet TCRdb's version contains in-frame clones alone and is incomplete. Clone size and V and J calls were adopted from that table, with D and trimming inferred from the DNA. The data contain more than 250,000 clones, approximately 85% of them singletons. CDR3 length: 14 amino acids. The germline CDR1 and CDR2 sequences are MNHEY and SVGAGI. After removal of 6 bases from V and 7 bases from J, the junction contained 9 bases not matched to a gene.

The TCR comes from a woman between 45 and 65 years old with acute or convalescent COVID-19. Sequenced material: peripheral blood. This sequence joins TRBV6-5 and TRBJ2-5; 9 nucleotides line up with TRBD2. CDR3: CASSRGTSQTTQYF. The CDR3 nucleotides read TGTGCCAGCAGCCGAGGGACTAGCCAAACGACCCAGTACTTC.